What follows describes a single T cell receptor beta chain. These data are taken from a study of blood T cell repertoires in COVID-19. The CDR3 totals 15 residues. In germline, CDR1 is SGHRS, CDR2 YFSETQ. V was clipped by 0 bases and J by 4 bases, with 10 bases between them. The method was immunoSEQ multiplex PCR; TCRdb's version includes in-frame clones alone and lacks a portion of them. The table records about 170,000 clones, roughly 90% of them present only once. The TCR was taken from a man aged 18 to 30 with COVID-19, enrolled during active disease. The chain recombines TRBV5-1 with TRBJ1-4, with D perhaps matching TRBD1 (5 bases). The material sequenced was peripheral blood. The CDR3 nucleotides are TGCGCCAGCAGCTTGGAGCCGGGACTTAATGAAAAACTGTTTTTT. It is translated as CASSLEPGLNEKLFF.